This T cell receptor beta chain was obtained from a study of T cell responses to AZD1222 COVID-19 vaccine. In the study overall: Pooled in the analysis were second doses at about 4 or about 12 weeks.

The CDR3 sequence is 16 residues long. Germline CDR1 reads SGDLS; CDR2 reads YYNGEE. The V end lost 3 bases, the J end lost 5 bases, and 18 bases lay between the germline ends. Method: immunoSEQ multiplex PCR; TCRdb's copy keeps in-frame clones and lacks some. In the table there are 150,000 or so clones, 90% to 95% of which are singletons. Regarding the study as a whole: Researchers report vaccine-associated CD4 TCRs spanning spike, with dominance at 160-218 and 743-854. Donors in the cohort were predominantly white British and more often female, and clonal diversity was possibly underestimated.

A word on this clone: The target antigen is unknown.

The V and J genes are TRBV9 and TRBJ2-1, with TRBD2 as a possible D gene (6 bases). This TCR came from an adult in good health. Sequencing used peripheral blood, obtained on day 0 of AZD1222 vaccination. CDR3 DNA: TGTGCCAGCAGCGGGGCACCGGGACTCCACCACAATGAGCAGTTCTTC. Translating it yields CASSGAPGLHHNEQFF. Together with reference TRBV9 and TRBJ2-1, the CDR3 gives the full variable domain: DSGVTQTPKHLITATGQRVTLRCSPRSGDLSVYWYQQSLDQGLQFLIQYYNGEERAKGNILERFSAQQFPDLHSELNLSSLELGDSALYFCASSGAPGLHHNEQFFGPGTRLTVL.